Each of the 4 T cell receptor beta chains below was sequenced from the same sample in a study of identical twins (dated by TCRdb to 2016 to 2017). The method behind the library was 5' RACE. This sample was sequenced with an Illumina HiSeq 2000. The raw public data were reprocessed by TCRdb itself: fastp quality trimming at Q25, MiXCR clonotype calling, in-frame beta chains only. Duplicate CDR3 protein sequences are folded into a single record with the most common DNA and genes. The sample table shows fewer than 500,000 distinct CDR3 sequences, and around an eighth are seen once. The ten top clones hold approximately 0.98% of the sample. Separately, the same data were catalogued under a study of yellow fever vaccine responses in identical twins.

Sequences were obtained from CD4+ T cells sorted from blood. The receptors were sampled from a young woman in good health.

There are a few counts of this clonotype. This chain uses TRBV9 with TRBJ2-5; the match to TRBD2 covers 10 bases. The CDR3 extends over 14 amino acids. V trimming: 4 bases; J trimming: 3 bases; junction bases outside the gene matches: 3. Germline V CDR1 and CDR2: SGDLS, YYNGEE. The CDR3 loop is CASSFGLAEETQYF. The CDR3 DNA is TGTGCCAGCAGCTTTGGACTAGCGGAAGAGACCCAGTACTTC.

This clonotype was found many times. The chain combines TRBV4-3 with TRBJ2-7, with D possibly being TRBD1 (5 bases). Germline CDR1 LGHNA, CDR2 YSLEER. The CDR3 is 13 amino acids. Trimming stripped 0 bases from V and 3 bases from J, with 6 bases between. DNA of the CDR3: TGCGCCAGCAGCCAAGAAAGGGGCTACGAGCAGTACTTC. As protein: CASSQERGYEQYF.

In its sample, this clonotype was seen a few times. The rearrangement links TRBV5-1 to TRBJ2-7, with D maybe TRBD1 (6 bases). There are 15 residues in the CDR3. The germline gives CDR1 SGHRS, CDR2 YFSETQ. Trimming removed 4 bases from V and 0 bases from J, with 14 bases in between. The CDR3 is CASSPRQDVSYEQYF. The CDR3 nucleotides read TGCGCCAGCAGCCCCCGACAGGACGTCTCCTACGAGCAGTACTTC.

CDR3 sequence (DNA): TGTGCCAGCCATGGGGGGGCCGGGACCCAGTACTTC. The encoded protein is CASHGGAGTQYF. The rearrangement joins TRBV28 to TRBJ2-5; maybe TRBD2 (7 bases). CDR3 length: 12 amino acids. Trimming took off 8 bases at V and 7 bases at J, with 14 bases between the two ends. Germline CDR1 and CDR2: MDHEN and SYDVKM.